This TCR beta chain was sequenced for a study of identical twins. MiXCR, applied by TCRdb to the 5' RACE reads, yields one record per CDR3 protein. The table includes more than 650,000 distinct CDR3 sequences, roughly 6% detected once. The CDR3 contains 12 residues. V gave up 4 bases and J gave up 11 bases, with 13 bases separating them. Germline-derived CDR1 and CDR2 are SGHRS and YFSETQ. Ten or more counts support this clonotype. This sequence originates from a man between 18 and 35 years old in good health. Sequenced material: naive T cells sorted from blood. This chain uses TRBV5-1 with TRBJ2-1; perhaps D is TRBD1 or TRBD2 (5 bases each). CDR3 in DNA: TGCGCCAGCAGCCCACAGGACTTCCAGCAGTTCTTC. Translation gives CASSPQDFQQFF.